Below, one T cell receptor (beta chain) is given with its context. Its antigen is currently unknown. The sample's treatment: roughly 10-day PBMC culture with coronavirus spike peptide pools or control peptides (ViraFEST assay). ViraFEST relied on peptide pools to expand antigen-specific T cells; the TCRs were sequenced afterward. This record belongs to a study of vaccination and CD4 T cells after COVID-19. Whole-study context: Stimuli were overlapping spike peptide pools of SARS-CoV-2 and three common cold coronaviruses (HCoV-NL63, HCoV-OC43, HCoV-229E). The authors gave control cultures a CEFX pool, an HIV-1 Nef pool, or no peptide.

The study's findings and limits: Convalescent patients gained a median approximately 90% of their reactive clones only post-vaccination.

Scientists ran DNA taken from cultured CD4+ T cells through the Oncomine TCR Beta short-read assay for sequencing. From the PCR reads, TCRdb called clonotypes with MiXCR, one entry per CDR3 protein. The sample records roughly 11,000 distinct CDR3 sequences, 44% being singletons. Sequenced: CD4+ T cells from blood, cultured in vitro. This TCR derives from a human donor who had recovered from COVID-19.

CDR3 nucleotides: TGCAGTGCTAGAATTCAGGGAGAGTCCGAGCAGTACTTC. This gives the protein CSARIQGESEQYF. This rearrangement joins TRBV20-1 to TRBJ2-7; D might be TRBD1 or TRBD2, each matching 5 bases. The CDR3 is made up of 13 amino acids. Germline CDR1 DFQATT, CDR2 SNEGSKA (reference sequence). The V end lost 2 bases, the J end lost 6 bases, and 14 bases lay between the germline ends.